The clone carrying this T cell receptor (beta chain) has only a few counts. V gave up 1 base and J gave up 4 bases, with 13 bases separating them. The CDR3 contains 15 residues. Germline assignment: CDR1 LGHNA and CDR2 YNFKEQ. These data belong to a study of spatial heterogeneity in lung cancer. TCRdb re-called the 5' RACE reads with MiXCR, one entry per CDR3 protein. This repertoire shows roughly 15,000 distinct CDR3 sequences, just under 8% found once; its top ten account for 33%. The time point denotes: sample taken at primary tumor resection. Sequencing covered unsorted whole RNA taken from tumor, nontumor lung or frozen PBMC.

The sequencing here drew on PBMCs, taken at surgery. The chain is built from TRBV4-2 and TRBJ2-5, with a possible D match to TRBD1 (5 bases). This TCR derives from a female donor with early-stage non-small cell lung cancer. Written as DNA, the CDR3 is TGTGCCAGCAGCCAAGTTAAGGGGCGCGGAGAGACCCAGTACTTC. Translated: CASSQVKGRGETQYF.